The clone carrying this T cell receptor (beta chain) has only a few counts. What it binds is unknown. The data were taken from a study of shared clonotypes between healthy human individuals. Study-level results: The naive CD4 repertoires of several donors were compared, and roughly 5% of clonotypes were shared. A generally larger estimated richness was seen in naive subsets than in memory subsets.

Replicate PCRs run on sorted subsets employed 200 to 250 ng DNA, tens of thousands of T cell genomes. As handled by the study authors: ImmunoSEQ sequences covered only the junction and lacked quality scores; filtering therefore differed. The method was immunoSEQ multiplex PCR; TCRdb's version includes in-frame clones alone and lacks a portion of them. V and J calls and clone size are copied from that table; D and trimming were computed from the DNA. The sample has about 1.1 million clones; 70% to 85% are singletons. Sequencing was carried out using memory CD4+ T cells from PBMCs. This sample's subset: CD45RA-negative fraction. This receptor was identified in a man aged 18 to 30 in good health. Some clones in this sample may be carry-over from other donors' samples.

CDR3 region: CASSSGTQGGYTF. The CDR3 region has the DNA TGTGCCAGCAGCTCCGGGACCCAGGGCGGCTACACCTTC. J is TRBJ1-2 and V is TRBV9, with D perhaps TRBD1 (5 bases). Germline CDR1 SGDLS, CDR2 YYNGEE. V was pared by 4 bases and J by 8 bases, with 15 bases between. The CDR3 is 13 amino acids.